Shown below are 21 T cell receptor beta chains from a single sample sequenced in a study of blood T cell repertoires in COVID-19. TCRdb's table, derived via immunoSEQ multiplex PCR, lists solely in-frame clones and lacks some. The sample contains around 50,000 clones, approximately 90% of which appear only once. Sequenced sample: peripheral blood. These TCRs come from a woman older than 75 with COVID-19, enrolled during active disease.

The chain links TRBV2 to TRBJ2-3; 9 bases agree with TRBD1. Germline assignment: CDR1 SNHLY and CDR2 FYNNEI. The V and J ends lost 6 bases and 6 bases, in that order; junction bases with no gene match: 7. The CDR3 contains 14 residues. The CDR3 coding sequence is TGTGCCAGCAGAGAGGACAGGGGTCCTGATACGCAGTATTTT. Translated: CASREDRGPDTQYF. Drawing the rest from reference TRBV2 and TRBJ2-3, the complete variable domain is EPEVTQTPSHQVTQMGQEVILRCVPISNHLYFYWYRQILGQKVEFLVSFYNNEISEKSEIFDDQFSVERPDGSNFTLKIRSTKLEDSAMYFCASREDRGPDTQYFGPGTRLTVL.

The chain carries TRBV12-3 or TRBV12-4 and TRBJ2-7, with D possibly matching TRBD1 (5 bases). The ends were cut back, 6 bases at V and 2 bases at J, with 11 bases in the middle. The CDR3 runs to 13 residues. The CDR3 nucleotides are TGTGCCAGCAGCCCAGGGTCCGCCTACGAGCAGTACTTC. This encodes CASSPGSAYEQYF.

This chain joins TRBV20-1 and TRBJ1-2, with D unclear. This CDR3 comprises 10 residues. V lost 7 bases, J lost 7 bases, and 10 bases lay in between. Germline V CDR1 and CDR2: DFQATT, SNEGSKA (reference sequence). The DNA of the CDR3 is TGCAGTGTTGCGGAGTCTGGCTACACCTTC. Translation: CSVAESGYTF.

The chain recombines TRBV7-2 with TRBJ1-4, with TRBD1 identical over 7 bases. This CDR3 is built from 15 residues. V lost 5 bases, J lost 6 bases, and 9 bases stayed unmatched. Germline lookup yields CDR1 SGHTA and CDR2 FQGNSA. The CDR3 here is CASSRNRGRDEKLFF. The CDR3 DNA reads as TGTGCCAGCAGCCGGAACAGGGGCCGCGATGAAAAACTGTTTTTT.

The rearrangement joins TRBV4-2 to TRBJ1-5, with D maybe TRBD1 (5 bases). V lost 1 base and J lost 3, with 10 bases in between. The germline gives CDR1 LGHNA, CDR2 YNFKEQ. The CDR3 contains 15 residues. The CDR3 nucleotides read TGTGCCAGCAGCCAAGTTGACAGAAACAATCAGCCCCAGCATTTT. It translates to CASSQVDRNNQPQHF.

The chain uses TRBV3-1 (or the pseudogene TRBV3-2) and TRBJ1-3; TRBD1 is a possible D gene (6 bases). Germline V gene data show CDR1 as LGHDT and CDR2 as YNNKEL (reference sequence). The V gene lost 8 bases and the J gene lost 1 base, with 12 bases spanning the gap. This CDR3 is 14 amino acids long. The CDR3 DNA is TGTGCCAGCCGACCGGGACAATCTGGAAACACCATATATTTT. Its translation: CASRPGQSGNTIYF.

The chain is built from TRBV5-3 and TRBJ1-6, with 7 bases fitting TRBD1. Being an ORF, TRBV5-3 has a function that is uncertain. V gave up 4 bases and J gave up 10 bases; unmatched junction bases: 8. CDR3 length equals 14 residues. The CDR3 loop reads CARSPGTVGSPLHF. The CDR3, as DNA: TGTGCCAGAAGCCCGGGGACAGTTGGCTCACCCCTCCACTTT.

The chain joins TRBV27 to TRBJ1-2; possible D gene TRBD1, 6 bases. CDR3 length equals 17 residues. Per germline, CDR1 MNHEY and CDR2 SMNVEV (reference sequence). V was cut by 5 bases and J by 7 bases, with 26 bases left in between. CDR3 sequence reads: CASSPLSRTGPDSGYTF. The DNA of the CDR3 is TGTGCCAGCAGTCCCCTCTCTAGAACAGGGCCGGATAGTGGCTACACCTTC.

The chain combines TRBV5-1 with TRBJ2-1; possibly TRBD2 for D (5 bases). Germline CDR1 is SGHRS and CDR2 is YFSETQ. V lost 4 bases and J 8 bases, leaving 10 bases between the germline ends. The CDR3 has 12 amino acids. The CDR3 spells CASSQDGDEQFF. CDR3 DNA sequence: TGCGCCAGCAGCCAGGACGGGGATGAGCAGTTCTTC.

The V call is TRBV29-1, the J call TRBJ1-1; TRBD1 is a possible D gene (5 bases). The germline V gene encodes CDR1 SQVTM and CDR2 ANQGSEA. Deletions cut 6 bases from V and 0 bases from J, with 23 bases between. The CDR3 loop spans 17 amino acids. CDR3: CSVAPLRGFGLNTEAFF. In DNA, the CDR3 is TGCAGCGTGGCGCCCCTAAGGGGATTTGGCCTGAACACTGAAGCTTTCTTT. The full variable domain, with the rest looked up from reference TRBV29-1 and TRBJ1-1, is SAVISQKPSRDICQRGTSLTIQCQVDSQVTMMFWYRQQPGQSLTLIATANQGSEATYESGFVIDKFPISRPNLTFSTLTVSNMSPEDSSIYLCSVAPLRGFGLNTEAFFGQGTRLTVV.

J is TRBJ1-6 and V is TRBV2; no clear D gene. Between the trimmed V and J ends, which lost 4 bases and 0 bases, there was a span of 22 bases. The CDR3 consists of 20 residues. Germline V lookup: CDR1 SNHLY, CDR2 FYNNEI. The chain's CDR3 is CASSVLGRLVGSSYNSPLHF. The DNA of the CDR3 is TGTGCCAGCAGTGTTCTCGGGAGGTTGGTGGGGAGCTCCTATAATTCACCCCTCCACTTT.

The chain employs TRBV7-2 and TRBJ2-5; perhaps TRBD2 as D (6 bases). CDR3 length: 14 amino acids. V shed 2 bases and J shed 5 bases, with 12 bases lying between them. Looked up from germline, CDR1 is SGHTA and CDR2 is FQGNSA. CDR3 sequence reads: CASSLRSAGETQYF. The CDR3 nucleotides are TGTGCCAGCAGCTTAAGGTCCGCGGGGGAGACCCAGTACTTC.

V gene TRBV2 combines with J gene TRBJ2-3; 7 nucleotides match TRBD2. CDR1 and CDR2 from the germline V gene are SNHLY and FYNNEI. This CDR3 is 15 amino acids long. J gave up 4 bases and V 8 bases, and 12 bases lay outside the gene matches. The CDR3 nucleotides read TGTGCCAGCGCGGGACTACCCGGGCCCCCAGATACGCAGTATTTT. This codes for CASAGLPGPPDTQYF. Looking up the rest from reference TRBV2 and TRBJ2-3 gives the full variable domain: EPEVTQTPSHQVTQMGQEVILRCVPISNHLYFYWYRQILGQKVEFLVSFYNNEISEKSEIFDDQFSVERPDGSNFTLKIRSTKLEDSAMYFCASAGLPGPPDTQYFGPGTRLTVL.

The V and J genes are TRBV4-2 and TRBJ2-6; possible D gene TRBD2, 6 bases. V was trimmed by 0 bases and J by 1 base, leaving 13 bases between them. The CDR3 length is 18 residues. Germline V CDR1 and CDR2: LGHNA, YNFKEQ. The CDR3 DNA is TGTGCCAGCAGCCAAGATGTGGGGGGAAGGTCTGGGGCCAACGTCCTGACTTTC. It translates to CASSQDVGGRSGANVLTF.

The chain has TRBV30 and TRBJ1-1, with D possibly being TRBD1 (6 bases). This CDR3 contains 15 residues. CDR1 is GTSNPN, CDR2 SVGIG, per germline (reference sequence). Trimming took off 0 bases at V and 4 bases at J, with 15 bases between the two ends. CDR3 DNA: TGTGCCTGGAGTGTAATAGGGGACACGGCCACTGAAGCTTTCTTT. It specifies CAWSVIGDTATEAFF.

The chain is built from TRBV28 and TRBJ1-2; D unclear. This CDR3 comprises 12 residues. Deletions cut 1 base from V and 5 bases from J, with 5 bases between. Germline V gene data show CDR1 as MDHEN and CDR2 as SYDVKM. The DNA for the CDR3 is TGTGCCAGCAGTTTATCCCCTTATGGCTACACCTTC. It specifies CASSLSPYGYTF.

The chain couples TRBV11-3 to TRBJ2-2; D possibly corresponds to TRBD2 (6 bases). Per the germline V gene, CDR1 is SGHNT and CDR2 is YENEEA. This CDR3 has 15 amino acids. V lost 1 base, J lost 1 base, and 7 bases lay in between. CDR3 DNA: TGTGCCAGCAGCTTAGGGGGGGTGAACACCGGGGAGCTGTTTTTT. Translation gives CASSLGGVNTGELFF.

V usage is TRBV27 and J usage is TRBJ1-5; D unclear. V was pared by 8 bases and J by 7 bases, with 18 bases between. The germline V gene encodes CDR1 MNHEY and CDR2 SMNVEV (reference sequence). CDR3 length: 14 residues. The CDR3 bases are TGTGCCAGCGGATCGCCCTCGCCCGGGCAGCCCCAGCATTTT. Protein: CASGSPSPGQPQHF.

The CDR3 region has the DNA TGCAGCGCGGGGACAGCCGGAAACACCATATATTTT. Translated: CSAGTAGNTIYF. The chain couples TRBV29-1 to TRBJ1-3; TRBD1 matches 7 bases. Trimming removed 7 bases from V and 4 bases from J; junction bases left unmatched: 4. Germline CDR1 is SQVTM and CDR2 is ANQGSEA. This CDR3 is built from 12 residues.

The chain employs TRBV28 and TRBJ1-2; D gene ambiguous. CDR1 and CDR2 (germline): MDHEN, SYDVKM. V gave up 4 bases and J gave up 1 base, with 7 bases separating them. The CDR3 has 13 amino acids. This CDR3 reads CASSSVLNYGYTF. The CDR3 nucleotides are TGTGCCAGCAGTTCAGTTCTTAACTATGGCTACACCTTC.

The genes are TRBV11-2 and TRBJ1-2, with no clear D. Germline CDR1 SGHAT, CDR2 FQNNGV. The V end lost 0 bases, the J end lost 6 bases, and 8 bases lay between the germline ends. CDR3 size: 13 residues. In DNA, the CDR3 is TGTGCCAGCAGCTTAGAAACAGATCATGGCTACACCTTC. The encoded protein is CASSLETDHGYTF.